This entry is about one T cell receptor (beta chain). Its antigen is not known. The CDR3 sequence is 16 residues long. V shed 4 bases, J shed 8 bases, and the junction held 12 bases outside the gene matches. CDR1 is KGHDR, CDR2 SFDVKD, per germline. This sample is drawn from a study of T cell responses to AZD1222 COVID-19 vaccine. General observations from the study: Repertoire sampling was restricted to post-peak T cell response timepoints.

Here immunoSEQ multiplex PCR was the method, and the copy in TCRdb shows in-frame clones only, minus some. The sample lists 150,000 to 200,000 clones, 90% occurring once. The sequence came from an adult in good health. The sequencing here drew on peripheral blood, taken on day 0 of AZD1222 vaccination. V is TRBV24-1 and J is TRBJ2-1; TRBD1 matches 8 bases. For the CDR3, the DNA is TGTGCCACCAGTGACGTAGGACAGGGAGGCGATCATGAGCAGTTCTTC. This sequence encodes CATSDVGQGGDHEQFF.